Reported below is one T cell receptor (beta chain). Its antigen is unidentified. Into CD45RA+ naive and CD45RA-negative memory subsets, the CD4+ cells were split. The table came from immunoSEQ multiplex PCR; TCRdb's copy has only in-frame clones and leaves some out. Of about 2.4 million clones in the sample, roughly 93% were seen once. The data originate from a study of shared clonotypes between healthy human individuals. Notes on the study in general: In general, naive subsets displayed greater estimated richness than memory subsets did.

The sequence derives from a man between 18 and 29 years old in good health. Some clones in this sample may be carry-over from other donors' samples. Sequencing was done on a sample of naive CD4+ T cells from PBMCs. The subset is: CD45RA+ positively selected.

This CDR3 is CAISLGGGANVLTF. The CDR3, as DNA: TGTGCCATCTCCTTGGGAGGTGGGGCCAACGTCCTGACTTTC. The rearrangement uses TRBV10-3 and TRBJ2-6, with D possibly being TRBD2 (6 bases). The CDR3 length is 14 residues. V was pared by 8 bases and J by 3 bases, with 11 bases between. The germline V gene has CDR1 ENHRY and CDR2 SYGVKD.